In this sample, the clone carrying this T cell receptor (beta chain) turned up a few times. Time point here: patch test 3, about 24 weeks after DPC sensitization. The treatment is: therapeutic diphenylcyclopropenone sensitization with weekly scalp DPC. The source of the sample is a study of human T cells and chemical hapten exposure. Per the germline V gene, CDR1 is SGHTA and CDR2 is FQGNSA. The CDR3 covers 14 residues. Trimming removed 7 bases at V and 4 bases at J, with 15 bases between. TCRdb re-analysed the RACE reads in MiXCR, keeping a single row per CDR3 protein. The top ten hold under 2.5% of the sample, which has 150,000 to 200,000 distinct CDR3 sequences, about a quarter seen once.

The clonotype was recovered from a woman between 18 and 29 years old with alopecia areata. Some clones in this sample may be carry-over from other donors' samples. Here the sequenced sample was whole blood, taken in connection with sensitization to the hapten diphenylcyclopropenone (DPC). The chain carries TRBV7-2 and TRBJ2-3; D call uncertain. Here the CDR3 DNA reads TGTGCCAGCAACCATCTGAGGCGCCCAGATACGCAGTATTTT. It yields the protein CASNHLRRPDTQYF.